This T cell receptor beta chain came from a study of CD8 T cells in ankylosing spondylitis. Study-wide results and caveats: Ankylosing spondylitis blood appeared to carry a characteristic TCR beta motif of eight or nine highly homologous variants.

Researchers built TCR beta libraries using quantitative 5'-RACE with molecular barcodes. MiXCR, applied by TCRdb to the 5' RACE reads, yields one record per CDR3 protein. Here the sample spans 100,000 to 150,000 distinct CDR3 sequences, roughly an eighth being singletons. V was trimmed by 4 bases and J by 16 bases, leaving 24 bases between them. The length of the CDR3 is 15 residues. In germline, CDR1 is SGHRS, CDR2 YFSETQ. This clonotype was observed many times. Its matching antigen is unknown. The sample comprised blood, either unsorted or a sorted T cell fraction (not recorded which). V is TRBV5-1 and J is TRBJ1-6, with D tentatively TRBD1 (5 bases). This TCR was sampled from a female donor with ankylosing spondylitis or in good health (not recorded which). Written as DNA, the CDR3 is TGCGCCAGCAGCCTAAGTGTGGGGACCGAGGGGCCACTCCACTTT. Protein sequence: CASSLSVGTEGPLHF.